This TCR beta chain derives from a study of T cell changes during pregnancy in multiple sclerosis. This clone was observed a single time. Profiling relied on immunoSEQ multiplex PCR, and the TCRdb table lists in-frame clones only, not all of them. Of about 40,000 clones in the sample, about 90% were seen once. The CDR3 is 17 residues long. Deletions cut 3 bases from V and 1 base from J, with 21 bases between. Germline V CDR1 and CDR2: GTSNPN, SVGIG (reference sequence). The clonotype was recovered from a female donor with multiple sclerosis, enrolled in a pregnancy study. Material: CD4+ T cells from peripheral blood mononuclear cells, obtained before pregnancy. The chain is built from TRBV30 and TRBJ1-2; weak D call: TRBD1 (6 bases). The CDR3 sequence is CAWSPPGTSPFNYGYTF. The CDR3 DNA reads as TGTGCCTGGAGCCCTCCTGGGACATCCCCTTTTAACTATGGCTACACCTTC.